The 29 T cell receptor beta chains below all came from one sample that was sequenced in a study of Ad26.COV2.S vaccination and SARS-CoV-2 variants. Treatment of the sample: roughly 19 received Ad26.COV2.S at low or high dose, single or two shots; a few received placebo; per-sample allocation not given. After the first vaccine or placebo injection, samples were drawn on day 63. Data came from immunoSEQ multiplex PCR; TCRdb stores just in-frame clones and leaves some out. The sample lists fewer than 600,000 clones, about 89% occurring once. Sequencing was performed on peripheral blood, taken in a trial of Ad26.COV2.S vaccine versus placebo. Receptors originate from a person between 18 and 60 years old who received the Ad26.COV2.S COVID-19 vaccine or a placebo.

V and J are TRBV27 and TRBJ2-3, with 8 bases fitting TRBD1. The CDR3 has 13 residues. The trim removed 6 bases at V and 4 bases at J, leaving 3 bases unmatched. CDR1 is MNHEY and CDR2 is SMNVEV in the germline V gene (reference sequence). The CDR3: CASRPGGADTQYF. In nucleotides, the CDR3 is TGTGCCAGCAGACCAGGGGGCGCAGATACGCAGTATTTT.

This clone was recorded once. V and J are TRBV5-1 and TRBJ2-1; D gene unclear. The CDR3 has 12 residues. Germline V CDR1 and CDR2: SGHRS, YFSETQ. V was trimmed by 4 bases and J by 8 bases, leaving 10 bases between them. CDR3 residues: CASSGLEDEQFF. CDR3 DNA: TGCGCCAGCAGCGGGCTAGAGGATGAGCAGTTCTTC.

This chain uses TRBV7-2 with TRBJ1-5, with 8 bases lining up with TRBD1. This CDR3 contains 14 residues. V was clipped by 6 bases and J by 6 bases; unmatched bases: 7. Germline loops: CDR1 SGHTA, CDR2 FQGNSA. The CDR3 DNA sequence: TGTGCCAGCAGACCACAGGGGGTAGGTCAGCCCCAGCATTTT. It is translated as CASRPQGVGQPQHF.

This clone appeared once. The rearrangement links TRBV29-1 to TRBJ1-2, with 7 bases that match TRBD1. With 3 bases clipped from V and 4 bases from J, the junction kept 14 bases outside the gene matches. The CDR3 sequence is 16 residues long. Germline V CDR1 and CDR2: SQVTM, ANQGSEA. Here the CDR3 reads CSVDKSGDSGGYGYTF. CDR3 in DNA: TGCAGCGTTGATAAGTCAGGGGACAGCGGTGGCTATGGCTACACCTTC.

CDR3 in amino acids: CATSNPLAGPYQETQYF. CDR3 sequence (DNA): TGTGCCACCAGTAATCCCCTAGCGGGCCCATACCAAGAGACCCAGTACTTC. The chain carries TRBV15 and TRBJ2-5; 8 bases match TRBD2. V was clipped by 6 bases and J by 0 bases; unmatched bases: 12. The CDR3 runs 17 residues. Per the germline V gene, CDR1 is LNHNV and CDR2 is YYDKDF (reference sequence).

The genes are TRBV7-8 and TRBJ2-3, with D unresolved. CDR3 length: 14 residues. Germline CDR1 reads SGHVS; CDR2 reads FQNEAQ. V was trimmed by 2 bases and J by 2 bases, leaving 8 bases between them. The CDR3 loop reads CASSLFENTDTQYF. The CDR3 nucleotides are TGTGCCAGCAGCTTATTTGAGAACACAGATACGCAGTATTTT.

J is TRBJ2-1 and V is TRBV4-2; 11 bases match TRBD2. Germline trimming cut 5 bases from V and 8 bases from J; bases unmatched to any gene: 8. CDR1 is LGHNA and CDR2 is YNFKEQ in the germline V gene. CDR3 size: 15 residues. CDR3 loop: CASSALAGVMYEQFF. CDR3 DNA sequence: TGTGCCAGCAGCGCACTAGCGGGAGTTATGTATGAGCAGTTCTTC.

The V call is TRBV29-1, the J call TRBJ1-1, with D perhaps TRBD1 (6 bases). The CDR3 consists of 15 residues. V was cut by 8 bases and J by 6 bases, with 25 bases left in between. The germline gives CDR1 SQVTM, CDR2 ANQGSEA. The CDR3 sequence: CSFLGGPLSSPEAFF. The CDR3 DNA sequence: TGCAGCTTTCTCGGGGGCCCCCTTTCGAGCCCTGAAGCTTTCTTT.

The V call is TRBV27, the J call TRBJ1-1, with 11 bases lining up with TRBD1. CDR3 size: 16 residues. Losses at the gene ends were 5 bases for V and 5 bases for J; bases not matched to a gene: 10. Germline V gene sequence: CDR1 MNHEY, CDR2 SMNVEV (reference sequence). This CDR3 reads CASSPWTGGVGTEAFF. CDR3 nucleotide sequence: TGTGCCAGCAGTCCCTGGACAGGGGGCGTGGGGACTGAAGCTTTCTTT.

This chain joins TRBV7-9 and TRBJ2-3; TRBD2 agrees at 12 bases. CDR1 SEHNR and CDR2 FQNEAQ come from the germline V gene (reference sequence). V gave up 5 bases and J gave up 2 bases; unmatched junction bases: 5. This CDR3 is 16 amino acids long. CDR3 amino acids: CASSNLAGGATDTQYF. The CDR3 DNA sequence: TGTGCCAGCAGCAATCTAGCGGGAGGGGCCACAGATACGCAGTATTTT. The full variable domain, in which reference TRBV7-9 and TRBJ2-3 provide the parts outside the CDR3, is DTGVSQNPRHKITKRGQNVTFRCDPISEHNRLYWYRQTLGQGPEFLTYFQNEAQLEKSRLLSDRFSAERPKGSFSTLEIQRTEQGDSAMYLCASSNLAGGATDTQYFGPGTRLTVL.

This rearrangement joins TRBV4-1 to TRBJ2-1; tentative D call: TRBD1 (5 bases). The length of the CDR3 is 17 residues. The germline gives CDR1 MGHRA, CDR2 YSYEKL. Trimming removed 1 base from V and 4 bases from J, with 17 bases in between. The CDR3 reads CASSQVWAPSGYNEQFF. The CDR3 coding sequence is TGCGCCAGCAGCCAAGTATGGGCTCCTTCAGGGTACAATGAGCAGTTCTTC.

This chain links TRBV28 with TRBJ2-7, with D unresolved. This CDR3 contains 14 residues. Germline assignment: CDR1 MDHEN and CDR2 SYDVKM. V lost 5 bases and J lost 0, with 11 bases in between. The CDR3, as DNA: TGTGCCAGCAGTAAGGACGGAGACTCCTACGAGCAGTACTTC. This encodes CASSKDGDSYEQYF.

The chain carries TRBV28 and TRBJ2-2; D not certain. CDR3 size: 14 residues. Germline lookup yields CDR1 MDHEN and CDR2 SYDVKM. The V gene lost 6 bases and the J gene lost 6 bases, with 14 bases spanning the gap. This chain's CDR3 is CASSPLWVSGELFF. The DNA for the CDR3 is TGTGCCAGCAGCCCCCTCTGGGTTTCCGGGGAGCTGTTTTTT.

This chain links TRBV7-6 with TRBJ2-3, with D perhaps TRBD1 or TRBD2 (5 bases each). Per germline, CDR1 SGHVS and CDR2 FNYEAQ. The V end was cut by 0 bases, the J end by 2 bases, with 15 bases between. The CDR3 sequence is 17 residues long. CDR3 DNA: TGTGCCAGCAGCTTAGCGCTGAGGGGACCCTTCACAGATACGCAGTATTTT. As protein: CASSLALRGPFTDTQYF.

V gene TRBV27 combines with J gene TRBJ2-1; D tentatively reads TRBD1 or TRBD2 (5 bases each). Trimming removed 8 bases from V and 2 bases from J, with 28 bases in between. From germline, CDR1 is MNHEY and CDR2 SMNVEV (reference sequence). This CDR3 is 19 amino acids long. The CDR3 nucleotides are TGTGCCAGCGGATTGGTTGGCGGGTTGGGGACCGGCCCCTACAATGAGCAGTTCTTC. This encodes CASGLVGGLGTGPYNEQFF.

The chain has TRBV3-1 (or the pseudogene TRBV3-2) and TRBJ1-1; D gene ambiguous. V lost 5 bases and J lost 6, with 16 bases in between. Germline CDR1 reads LGHDT; CDR2 reads YNNKEL (reference sequence). The CDR3 totals 14 residues. CDR3 sequence reads: CASSELGHEAEAFF. In DNA form, the CDR3 reads TGTGCCAGCAGCGAGTTGGGCCATGAGGCTGAAGCTTTCTTT.

The CDR3 bases are TGTGCCAGCAGCGTAGCTGTGGGATCCGGTTACACTGAAGCTTTCTTT. Residues: CASSVAVGSGYTEAFF. The rearrangement joins TRBV9 to TRBJ1-1; D is ambiguous. V dropped 0 bases and J dropped 3 bases, with 15 bases sitting between them. CDR3 length equals 16 residues. CDR1 and CDR2 from the germline V gene are SGDLS and YYNGEE. The entire variable domain, with the rest obtained from reference TRBV9 and TRBJ1-1, is as follows: DSGVTQTPKHLITATGQRVTLRCSPRSGDLSVYWYQQSLDQGLQFLIQYYNGEERAKGNILERFSAQQFPDLHSELNLSSLELGDSALYFCASSVAVGSGYTEAFFGQGTRLTVV.

The chain has TRBV5-4 and TRBJ1-6; D remains ambiguous. The germline V gene has CDR1 SGHNT and CDR2 YYREEE (reference sequence). Trimming removed 2 bases from V and 6 bases from J, with 9 bases in between. There are 14 residues in the CDR3. The CDR3 loop is CASSLGVGNSPLHF. The DNA for the CDR3 is TGTGCCAGCAGCTTAGGAGTGGGTAATTCACCCCTCCACTTT.

The J gene is TRBJ2-7, the V gene TRBV5-1; 7 nucleotides match TRBD1. J gave up 4 bases and V 4 bases, and 5 bases lay outside the gene matches. Germline assignment: CDR1 SGHRS and CDR2 YFSETQ. CDR3 length equals 13 residues. CDR3 bases: TGCGCCAGCAGCGTCACACAGGGGTACGAGCAGTACTTC. Protein: CASSVTQGYEQYF.

The CDR3 protein is CATSRRRAGLADNEQFF. In nucleotides, the CDR3 is TGTGCCACCAGCAGAAGGAGAGCGGGTCTAGCGGACAATGAGCAGTTCTTC. The chain combines TRBV15 with TRBJ2-1, with 7 bases lining up with TRBD2. The germline gives CDR1 LNHNV, CDR2 YYDKDF (reference sequence). The CDR3 extends over 17 amino acids. Trimming cost V 2 bases and J 5 bases; bases outside gene matches: 12.

The chain carries TRBV11-3 and TRBJ2-7; D gene unclear. The CDR3 consists of 14 residues. Trimming took 5 bases from V and 3 from J, leaving 14 bases between them. CDR1 is SGHNT and CDR2 is YENEEA in the germline V gene. The CDR3 coding sequence is TGTGCCAGCAGCATTAAAGGTGGGGTCTACGAGCAGTACTTC. Translating gives CASSIKGGVYEQYF.

The CDR3 DNA sequence: TGTGCCAGCAGCCATGCAGGGGCGCAGTATTTT. Its protein is CASSHAGAQYF. The chain carries TRBV3-1 (or the pseudogene TRBV3-2) and TRBJ2-3; the D gene is possibly TRBD1 (6 bases). The ends were cut back, 3 bases at V and 10 bases at J, with 8 bases in the middle. Germline CDR1 is LGHDT and CDR2 is YNNKEL (reference sequence). The CDR3 covers 11 residues.

The chain employs TRBV10-1 and TRBJ2-7, with 7 bases aligning to TRBD1. In germline, CDR1 is WNHNN, CDR2 SYGVQD (reference sequence). This CDR3 has 16 residues. Trimming removed 6 bases from V and 4 bases from J; junction bases left unmatched: 15. The CDR3 DNA is TGCGCCAGCAGCCCCACCCCCGGGACAGTGCCGTACGAGCAGTACTTC. Its translation is CASSPTPGTVPYEQYF.

The genes are TRBV6-6 and TRBJ1-6, with D unresolved. Germline V CDR1 and CDR2: MNHNY, SVGAGI (reference sequence). With 5 bases removed from V and 6 bases from J, the gap between germline ends came to 8 bases. This CDR3 contains 13 residues. The CDR3 loop is CASSPIRNSPLHF. CDR3 DNA sequence: TGTGCCAGCAGTCCTATACGTAATTCACCCCTCCACTTT.

The chain couples TRBV27 to TRBJ2-7; D gene uncertain. The ends were cut back, 6 bases at V and 5 bases at J, with 8 bases in the middle. CDR3 length: 11 amino acids. Germline assignment: CDR1 MNHEY and CDR2 SMNVEV (reference sequence). CDR3 residues: CASSYGDEQYF. CDR3 bases: TGTGCCAGCAGCTACGGAGACGAGCAGTACTTC.

The rearrangement joins TRBV18 to TRBJ1-1; D is unresolved. Germline loops: CDR1 KGHSH, CDR2 LQKENI. Trimming took 0 bases from V and 2 from J, leaving 10 bases between them. This CDR3 has 15 amino acids. The CDR3 here is CASSPPPTVNTEAFF. The CDR3, as DNA: TGTGCCAGCTCACCACCGCCCACAGTAAACACTGAAGCTTTCTTT.

This chain links TRBV5-1 with TRBJ2-1; 8 bases are shared with TRBD2. J lost 6 bases, V lost 1 base, and 6 bases had no gene match. The CDR3 is 15 amino acids. CDR1 SGHRS and CDR2 YFSETQ come from the germline V gene. In DNA, the CDR3 is TGCGCCAGCAGCTTGACGGGAGGGCCTGGCAATGAGCAGTTCTTC. Amino acid sequence: CASSLTGGPGNEQFF.

V and J are TRBV5-1 and TRBJ2-1; D remains ambiguous. Germline V gene lookup returns CDR1 SGHRS and CDR2 YFSETQ. V was shortened by 1 base and J by 7 bases, with 12 bases between the two germline ends. There are 14 residues in the CDR3. The CDR3 DNA follows: TGCGCCAGCAGCTTGAATATTCCTACTAATGAGCAGTTCTTC. This encodes CASSLNIPTNEQFF.

This sequence joins TRBV18 and TRBJ1-3; weak D call: TRBD1 (5 bases). V was shortened by 5 bases and J by 0 bases, with 14 bases between the two germline ends. The CDR3 is made up of 16 amino acids. CDR1 KGHSH and CDR2 LQKENI come from the germline V gene. CDR3 DNA sequence: TGTGCCAGCTCAATCGGGGCCGCGTTCTCTGGAAACACCATATATTTT. Protein sequence: CASSIGAAFSGNTIYF.